This record covers a single T cell receptor beta chain. Its specificity is not known. Primers: 60 Vbeta forward and 13 Jbeta reverse. Profiling relied on immunoSEQ multiplex PCR, and the TCRdb table lists in-frame clones only, not all of them. Of 100,000 to 120,000 clones listed, roughly 80% are singletons. The data derive from a study of cytomegalovirus exposure and HLA in healthy donors. The CDR3 consists of 14 residues. Trimming removed 1 base from V and 4 bases from J, with 9 bases in between. Germline-derived CDR1 and CDR2 are SGHTA and FQGNSA. Regarding the study as a whole: Whilst most TCR sequences proved rare, a subset of public TCRs occurred across many donors.

The receptor was isolated from a young man in good health and CMV-seropositive. The source material was PBMCs. The chain carries TRBV7-2 and TRBJ2-3; D not certain. The CDR3 DNA reads as TGTGCCAGCAGCTTAGGCGCCTCGGCAGATACGCAGTATTTT. This encodes CASSLGASADTQYF.